A single sample is the source of the 29 T cell receptor beta chains below, sequenced in a study of blood T cell repertoires in COVID-19. Profiling relied on immunoSEQ multiplex PCR, and the TCRdb table lists in-frame clones only, not all of them. The top ten hold about 5% of the sample, which has about 250,000 clones, roughly 80% seen once. The specimen sequenced was PBMCs or T cells enriched from blood (not recorded which). These receptor sequences come from a middle-aged man who had been exposed to COVID-19.

The rearrangement links TRBV6-5 to TRBJ2-1; D gene unclear. The CDR3 consists of 15 residues. V was trimmed by 0 bases and J by 9 bases, leaving 15 bases between them. Germline V gene lookup returns CDR1 MNHEY and CDR2 SVGAGI. The CDR3, as DNA: TGTGCCAGCAGTTACTCTAGCCCGATTCATGTTGAGCAGTTCTTC. The encoded protein is CASSYSSPIHVEQFF.

The V gene is TRBV6-2 or TRBV6-3, the J gene TRBJ1-6; 8 nucleotides agree with TRBD1. In germline, CDR1 is MNHEY, CDR2 SVGEGT. V lost 6 bases to trimming and J lost 13 bases; unmatched junction nucleotides: 11. This CDR3 spans 14 amino acids. The CDR3 here is CASSSPGQGPPLHF. The CDR3 DNA reads as TGTGCCAGCAGCTCACCCGGACAGGGTCCCCCCCTCCACTTT.

The rearrangement uses TRBV29-1 and TRBJ2-1, with TRBD1 as a possible D gene (6 bases). V lost 7 bases and J 8 bases, leaving 15 bases between the germline ends. This CDR3 region has 12 residues. Germline CDR1 reads SQVTM; CDR2 reads ANQGSEA. CDR3 sequence (DNA): TGCAGCGGTCACGACAGGCCCCATGAGCAGTTCTTC. It yields the protein CSGHDRPHEQFF.

This chain joins TRBV11-2 and TRBJ2-1; maybe TRBD1 (7 bases). This CDR3 spans 14 amino acids. Germline V CDR1 and CDR2: SGHAT, FQNNGV. Between the trimmed V and J ends, which lost 5 bases and 7 bases, there was a span of 15 bases. DNA for the CDR3: TGTGCCAGCAGCCCATCAGGGGGGCGGAATGAGCAGTTCTTC. Residues: CASSPSGGRNEQFF.

V and J are TRBV30 and TRBJ2-1; possible D gene TRBD1, 5 bases. Looked up from germline, CDR1 is GTSNPN and CDR2 is SVGIG (reference sequence). V dropped 4 bases and J dropped 2 bases, with 15 bases sitting between them. The CDR3 loop spans 15 amino acids. The chain's CDR3 is CAWKIAGFPYNEQFF. The CDR3 nucleotides are TGTGCCTGGAAGATAGCAGGGTTCCCCTACAATGAGCAGTTCTTC.

The chain joins TRBV7-6 to TRBJ2-3; 7 positions agree with TRBD1. The CDR3 is 14 amino acids. The V and J ends lost 6 bases and 2 bases, in that order; junction bases with no gene match: 5. Germline V gene sequence: CDR1 SGHVS, CDR2 FNYEAQ. CDR3 loop: CASSPDRSTDTQYF. The CDR3 DNA follows: TGTGCCAGCAGTCCGGACAGGTCCACAGATACGCAGTATTTT.

This chain uses TRBV5-1 with TRBJ2-1; 8 bases align to TRBD2. CDR3 size: 15 residues. Germline loops: CDR1 SGHRS, CDR2 YFSETQ. V lost 2 bases and J lost 8; bases outside the gene matches: 9. The CDR3 sequence is CASSLEREGSDEQFF. As DNA, the CDR3 is TGCGCCAGCAGCTTAGAACGGGAGGGTTCCGATGAGCAGTTCTTC.

The rearrangement uses TRBV7-3 and TRBJ2-2; 10 nucleotides match TRBD2. The CDR3 covers 15 residues. V gave up 6 bases and J gave up 7 bases; unmatched junction bases: 8. CDR1 is SGHTA and CDR2 is FQGTGA in the germline V gene. Here the CDR3 reads CASRGPGLAIGELFF. The CDR3 DNA follows: TGTGCCAGCAGGGGCCCGGGACTAGCGATCGGGGAGCTGTTTTTT.

The CDR3 nucleotides read TGTGCCTGGAGTGTTCAACGGGACAAATATCGAACCGGGGAGCTGTTTTTT. Translating it yields CAWSVQRDKYRTGELFF. The chain is built from TRBV30 and TRBJ2-2; D is perhaps TRBD1 (6 bases). Germline assignment: CDR1 GTSNPN and CDR2 SVGIG (reference sequence). The CDR3 spans 17 residues. Trimming shortened V by 0 bases and J by 5 bases, and 19 bases separated the two germline ends.

This chain links TRBV14 with TRBJ1-2; D remains ambiguous. The CDR3 runs to 13 residues. Germline loops: CDR1 SGHDN, CDR2 FVKESK. The V and J ends lost 3 bases and 5 bases respectively, with 10 bases between them. CDR3 amino acids: CASSQVAAYGYTF. Here the CDR3 DNA reads TGTGCCAGCAGCCAGGTAGCTGCTTATGGCTACACCTTC.

V and J are TRBV7-8 and TRBJ2-1; 7 bases fit TRBD1. The V gene end was trimmed by 1 base and the J gene end by 6 bases; junction bases not matched to a gene: 9. This CDR3 contains 16 residues. From germline, CDR1 is SGHVS and CDR2 FQNEAQ. In DNA, the CDR3 is TGTGCCAGCAGCTTAGGACAGGGTTTTAGAGGCAATGAGCAGTTCTTC. Translation: CASSLGQGFRGNEQFF.

The J gene is TRBJ2-7, the V gene TRBV19; perhaps TRBD2 as D (5 bases). The V gene lost 5 bases and the J gene lost 0 bases, with 11 bases spanning the gap. CDR3 length: 14 amino acids. Germline CDR1 reads LNHDA; CDR2 reads SQIVND (reference sequence). In DNA form, the CDR3 reads TGTGCCAGTAGTTCCGGGGAGACCTCCTACGAGCAGTACTTC. This encodes CASSSGETSYEQYF.

The rearrangement links TRBV20-1 to TRBJ2-5; TRBD2 agrees at 15 bases. The trim removed 3 bases at V and 4 bases at J, leaving 18 bases unmatched. The CDR3 is 20 amino acids. Germline-derived CDR1 and CDR2 are DFQATT and SNEGSKA (reference sequence). CDR3 amino acids: CSASDPRGTSGRLGGETQYF. CDR3 in DNA: TGCAGTGCTAGTGATCCTAGAGGGACTAGCGGGAGGTTAGGGGGAGAGACCCAGTACTTC.

As regards this clone: Other DNA sequences in this specimen translate into the identical CDR3. This sequence joins TRBV18 and TRBJ1-2, with 11 bases aligning to TRBD1. The CDR3 is 15 amino acids. Germline CDR1 KGHSH, CDR2 LQKENI. Trimming removed 4 bases from V and 2 bases from J; junction bases left unmatched: 3. The CDR3 DNA reads as TGTGCCAGCTCACTCGGACAGGGGGCCAACTATGGCTACACCTTC. This translates into CASSLGQGANYGYTF. Using reference TRBV18 and TRBJ1-2 for the parts outside the CDR3, the full variable domain is NAGVMQNPRHLVRRRGQEARLRCSPMKGHSHVYWYRQLPEEGLKFMVYLQKENIIDESGMPKERFSAEFPKEGPSILRIQQVVRGDSAAYFCASSLGQGANYGYTFGSGTRLTVV.

The chain uses TRBV13 and TRBJ2-5; 7 nucleotides line up with TRBD2. CDR3 length equals 14 residues. V trimming: 5 bases; J trimming: 2 bases; junction bases outside the gene matches: 5. Germline V gene data show CDR1 as PRHDT and CDR2 as FYEKMQ (reference sequence). In nucleotides, the CDR3 is TGTGCCAGCAGCCCCCCAGCGGGGCAAGAGACCCAGTACTTC. It specifies CASSPPAGQETQYF.

The rearrangement links TRBV5-6 to TRBJ1-2; 8 bases fit TRBD1. The CDR3 is 14 residues long. Germline trimming cut 4 bases from V and 8 bases from J; bases unmatched to any gene: 10. CDR1 is SGHDT, CDR2 YYEEEE, per germline. CDR3 coding DNA: TGTGCCAGCAGCCGAGGACAGGGACTTTGGGGCTACACCTTC. Its protein product is CASSRGQGLWGYTF.

The chain carries TRBV14 and TRBJ2-7, with D possibly being TRBD1 (5 bases). The V end lost 6 bases, the J end lost 2 bases, and 11 bases lay between the germline ends. The germline CDR1 and CDR2 sequences are SGHDN and FVKESK. The CDR3 extends over 13 amino acids. CDR3 bases: TGTGCCAGCAGTTGGGGCAGGGCCTACGAGCAGTACTTC. Translating gives CASSWGRAYEQYF.

CDR3 sequence reads: CASSLRGTGYTF. The CDR3 nucleotides are TGTGCCAGCAGCTTACGAGGAACGGGCTACACCTTC. The rearrangement joins TRBV7-9 to TRBJ1-2; D is unresolved. The CDR3 totals 12 residues. V was trimmed by 2 bases and J by 8 bases, leaving 9 bases between them. Germline CDR1 is SEHNR and CDR2 is FQNEAQ (reference sequence).

The rearrangement uses TRBV5-6 and TRBJ1-1; TRBD1 aligns across 8 bases. The CDR3 extends over 15 amino acids. In germline, CDR1 is SGHDT, CDR2 YYEEEE. The V gene end was trimmed by 4 bases and the J gene end by 0 bases; junction bases not matched to a gene: 5. The CDR3 reads CASSTGTGVNTEAFF. CDR3 bases: TGTGCCAGCAGCACCGGGACAGGAGTGAACACTGAAGCTTTCTTT. The full variable domain, in which reference TRBV5-6 and TRBJ1-1 provide the parts outside the CDR3, is DAGVTQSPTHLIKTRGQQVTLRCSPKSGHDTVSWYQQALGQGPQFIFQYYEEEERQRGNFPDRFSGHQFPNYSSELNVNALLLGDSALYLCASSTGTGVNTEAFFGQGTRLTVV.

The chain combines TRBV5-6 with TRBJ2-5, with a possible D match to TRBD1 (5 bases). Per germline, CDR1 SGHDT and CDR2 YYEEEE. Deletions cut 4 bases from V and 5 bases from J, with 12 bases between. This CDR3 comprises 13 residues. CDR3 in amino acids: CASSIGEGETQYF. CDR3 nucleotides: TGTGCCAGCAGCATAGGGGAAGGGGAGACCCAGTACTTC.

The J gene is TRBJ1-6, the V gene TRBV18, with D perhaps TRBD1 (6 bases). Germline V gene data show CDR1 as KGHSH and CDR2 as LQKENI. The CDR3 consists of 12 residues. Trimming shortened V by 6 bases and J by 14 bases, and 14 bases separated the two germline ends. The DNA for the CDR3 is TGTGCCAGCTCCCCCGAGGGGGAGTCCCTCCACTTT. Protein: CASSPEGESLHF.

This chain links TRBV4-1 with TRBJ2-3; TRBD2 matches 13 bases. V was clipped by 0 bases and J by 4 bases; unmatched bases: 7. CDR3 length: 18 residues. Germline loops: CDR1 MGHRA, CDR2 YSYEKL. The CDR3 DNA sequence: TGCGCCAGCAGCCAAGATTTGACTAGCGGGAGGCGCGCAGATACGCAGTATTTT. Amino acids: CASSQDLTSGRRADTQYF.

The chain employs TRBV19 and TRBJ1-5; D is possibly TRBD1 (6 bases). The CDR3 has 14 residues. The V end was cut by 7 bases, the J end by 5 bases, with 15 bases between. The germline gives CDR1 LNHDA, CDR2 SQIVND (reference sequence). In DNA, the CDR3 is TGTGCCAGTAAACTAGGGGGAAGAGATCAGCCCCAGCATTTT. Translating gives CASKLGGRDQPQHF.

This chain links TRBV7-8 with TRBJ2-3; D may be TRBD2 (5 bases). The V gene lost 3 bases and the J gene lost 0 bases, with 7 bases spanning the gap. The germline V gene has CDR1 SGHVS and CDR2 FQNEAQ. CDR3 length equals 14 residues. CDR3 sequence reads: CASSLTISTDTQYF. The DNA for the CDR3 is TGTGCCAGCAGCTTGACTATAAGCACAGATACGCAGTATTTT.

This clone was recorded a few times. V and J are TRBV11-2 and TRBJ1-3, with a weak D call TRBD1 (5 bases). V lost 5 bases and J 0 bases, leaving 8 bases between the germline ends. The CDR3 spans 14 residues. The V gene's germline CDR1 is SGHAT and CDR2 FQNNGV. For the CDR3, the DNA is TGTGCCAGCAGCCGGGGGAGCTCTGGAAACACCATATATTTT. This codes for CASSRGSSGNTIYF.

The V and J genes are TRBV3-1 (or the pseudogene TRBV3-2) and TRBJ2-1; D not certain. V was trimmed by 4 bases and J by 10 bases, leaving 14 bases between them. The CDR3 extends over 13 amino acids. The V gene's germline CDR1 is LGHDT and CDR2 YNNKEL (reference sequence). The CDR3 DNA reads TGTGCCAGCAGCCTCCGGTTGGGCACGGAGCAGTTCTTC. Residues: CASSLRLGTEQFF.

The V gene is TRBV30, the J gene TRBJ1-6, with D tentatively TRBD1 (5 bases). The CDR3 runs 13 residues. Trimming removed 1 base from V and 9 bases from J, with 10 bases in between. Germline values: CDR1 GTSNPN, CDR2 SVGIG (reference sequence). CDR3 region: CAWSGQQRSPLHF. CDR3 bases: TGTGCCTGGAGTGGACAGCAACGTTCACCCCTCCACTTT.

The J gene is TRBJ1-2, the V gene TRBV27, with 9 bases fitting TRBD1. CDR3 length: 14 residues. CDR1 and CDR2 from the germline V gene are MNHEY and SMNVEV (reference sequence). Germline trimming cut 4 bases from V and 11 bases from J; bases unmatched to any gene: 11. CDR3 region: CASSSPGQGIPYTF. As DNA, the CDR3 is TGTGCCAGCAGTTCCCCGGGACAGGGTATCCCTTACACCTTC.

The V call is TRBV5-6, the J call TRBJ2-7; 7 nucleotides match TRBD1. V was clipped by 4 bases and J by 2 bases; unmatched bases: 9. The CDR3 has 15 residues. The germline V gene encodes CDR1 SGHDT and CDR2 YYEEEE. The DNA for the CDR3 is TGTGCCAGCAGCATGTGGGGGACAGTTCCCTACGAGCAGTACTTC. Its protein product is CASSMWGTVPYEQYF. Based on the CDR3 plus reference TRBV5-6 and TRBJ2-7, the full variable domain is DAGVTQSPTHLIKTRGQQVTLRCSPKSGHDTVSWYQQALGQGPQFIFQYYEEEERQRGNFPDRFSGHQFPNYSSELNVNALLLGDSALYLCASSMWGTVPYEQYFGPGTRLTVT.